This T cell receptor (beta chain) was documented in a study of EBV T-cell therapy then PD-1 blockade in nasopharyngeal carcinoma. Comments on this clone: Antigen specificity is unknown.

Indicated time point: 266 days after commencement of treatment, after nivolumab therapy. The treatment was: AdE1-LMPpoly-expanded autologous EBV-specific T-cell therapy followed by anti-PD-1 nivolumab. Trimming stripped 0 bases from V and 6 bases from J, with 14 bases between. The CDR3 contains 15 residues. The germline V gene has CDR1 LGHNA and CDR2 YSLEER. Only in-frame clones appear in the TCRdb table, and some are missing; sequencing was by immunoSEQ multiplex PCR. The sample lists roughly 20,000 clones; 84% were seen once. The clonotype was recovered from a middle-aged man with nasopharyngeal carcinoma. The material was CD8+ T cells from blood, obtained at roughly day 270 from a patient whose treatment included autologous EBV-specific T cells and nivolumab. The V gene is TRBV4-3, the J gene TRBJ1-1; D remains ambiguous. The CDR3 protein is CASSQELTWYAEAFF. The CDR3 DNA reads TGCGCCAGCAGCCAAGAACTGACCTGGTACGCTGAAGCTTTCTTT.